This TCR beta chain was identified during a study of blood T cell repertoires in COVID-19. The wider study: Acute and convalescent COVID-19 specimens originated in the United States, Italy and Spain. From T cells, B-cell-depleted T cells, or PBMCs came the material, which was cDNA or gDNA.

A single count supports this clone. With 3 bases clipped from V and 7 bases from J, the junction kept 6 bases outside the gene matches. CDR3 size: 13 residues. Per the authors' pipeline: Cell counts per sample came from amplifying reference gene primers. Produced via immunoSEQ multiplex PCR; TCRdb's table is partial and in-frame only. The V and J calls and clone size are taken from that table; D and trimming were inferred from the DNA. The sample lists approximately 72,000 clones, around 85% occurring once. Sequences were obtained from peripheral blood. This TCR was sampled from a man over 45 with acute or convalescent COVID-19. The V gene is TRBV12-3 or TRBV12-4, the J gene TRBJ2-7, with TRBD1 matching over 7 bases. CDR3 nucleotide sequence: TGTGCCAGCAGTTTTGGACAGGTTTTAGAGCAGTACGTC. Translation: CASSFGQVLEQYV.